The rows below give T cell receptor beta chains drawn from one sample of a study of vaccination effects on CD4 cells after COVID-19. Antigens of these TCRs are unknown. TCRdb's table, derived via immunoSEQ multiplex PCR, lists solely in-frame clones and lacks some. Of more than 50,000 clones listed, under 80% are singletons. This specimen consisted of CD4+ T cells from PBMCs cultured with HCoV-OC43 spike peptides, obtained after COVID-19 vaccination. The receptors derive from a human donor who received a COVID-19 vaccine. Both conserved end residues are part of each CDR3. A D gene is named only where the DNA matches it firmly. Rows give clone size only sometimes, using once, few, many, or a class for an expanded clone.

J	length	V	D	size	CDR3	DNA
TRBJ2-3	14	TRBV2	NA	NA	CASAGTFITDTQYF	TGTGCCAGCGCCGGGACCTTCATCACAGATACGCAGTATTTT
TRBJ2-1	16	TRBV7-9	TRBD1	NA	CASSYNRDRGNNEQFF	TGTGCCAGCAGCTACAACCGGGACAGGGGAAACAATGAGCAGTTCTTC
TRBJ2-3	19	TRBV9	TRBD2	NA	CASSPRGSGGSTSTDTQYF	TGTGCCAGCAGCCCAAGGGGTAGCGGGGGAAGCACTAGCACAGATACGCAGTATTTT
TRBJ2-5	15	TRBV7-7	NA	NA	CASSLEEGSLETQYF	TGTGCCAGCAGCTTAGAAGAGGGTTCACTAGAGACCCAGTACTTC
TRBJ1-2	17	TRBV6-1	TRBD1	NA	CASSEGGGYRGIYGYTF	TGTGCCAGCAGTGAAGGCGGAGGTTACAGGGGCATCTATGGCTACACCTTC
TRBJ2-3	14	TRBV28	NA	NA	CASSSTRDGDTQYF	TGTGCCAGCAGTTCGACAAGGGATGGAGATACGCAGTATTTT
TRBJ2-3	18	TRBV6-6	NA	NA	CASTRIGGQVSTPDTQYF	TGTGCCAGCACTCGAATTGGAGGGCAGGTCTCTACGCCAGATACGCAGTATTTT
TRBJ1-5	15	TRBV24-1	NA	NA	CATSDSRRGNQPQHF	TGTGCCACCAGTGATTCAAGGAGGGGCAATCAGCCCCAGCATTTT
TRBJ2-3	14	TRBV7-2	NA	NA	CASSLGPGQDTQYF	TGTGCCAGCAGCTTAGGGCCAGGGCAAGATACGCAGTATTTT
TRBJ1-4	13	TRBV30	NA	NA	CAWGRRGNEKLFF	TGTGCCTGGGGCCGGCGGGGTAATGAAAAACTGTTTTTT
TRBJ1-1	15	TRBV6-5	NA	once	CASSLFIQGITEAFF	TGTGCCAGCAGCTTATTCATACAGGGCATCACTGAAGCTTTCTTT
TRBJ1-2	16	TRBV4-1	NA	NA	CASSQAADERGYGYTF	TGCGCCAGCAGCCAAGCGGCCGACGAAAGGGGATATGGCTACACCTTC
TRBJ1-1	13	TRBV27	NA	few	CASSSAGNTEAFF	TGTGCCAGCAGCTCTGCGGGGAACACTGAAGCTTTCTTT
TRBJ2-1	16	TRBV9	TRBD1	NA	CASTKSGTGTYNEQFF	TGTGCCAGCACGAAAAGCGGGACAGGGACCTACAATGAGCAGTTCTTC
TRBJ1-5	12	TRBV6-5	NA	NA	CASSFRDQPQHF	TGTGCCAGCAGCTTCAGGGATCAGCCCCAGCATTTT
TRBJ1-4	16	TRBV19	NA	NA	CASSIWGRLVDEKLFF	TGTGCCAGTAGTATTTGGGGAAGACTGGTGGATGAAAAACTGTTTTTT
TRBJ2-3	12	TRBV11-2	NA	NA	CASSQVPSEQYF	TGTGCCAGCAGCCAAGTTCCCTCGGAGCAGTATTTT
TRBJ2-1	16	TRBV7-2	NA	NA	CASSSPPTTGYKEQFF	TGTGCCAGCAGCTCCCCACCGACAACAGGGTACAAGGAGCAGTTCTTC
TRBJ2-2	16	TRBV7-2	TRBD2	NA	CASSLGLAGNTGELFF	TGTGCCAGCAGCTTAGGGCTAGCGGGAAACACCGGGGAGCTGTTTTTT
TRBJ1-3	17	TRBV5-1	NA	NA	CASSLVARAFSGNTIYF	TGCGCCAGCAGCTTGGTAGCGAGGGCCTTCTCTGGAAACACCATATATTTT
TRBJ1-1	13	TRBV24-1	NA	NA	CATTGGTGTEAFF	TGTGCCACCACCGGGGGGACGGGCACTGAAGCTTTCTTT
TRBJ1-6	13	TRBV6-5	NA	few	CASWTQPSSPLHF	TGTGCCAGCTGGACCCAACCCAGTTCACCCCTCCACTTT
TRBJ1-1	14	TRBV28	NA	few	CASSFGPLNTEAFF	TGTGCCAGCAGTTTCGGGCCATTGAACACTGAAGCTTTCTTT
TRBJ2-3	14	TRBV6-5	NA	few	CASSYPPGIGTQYF	TGTGCCAGCAGTTACCCGCCCGGGATCGGTACGCAGTATTTT
TRBJ1-5	13	TRBV3-1/TRBV3-2	NA	NA	CASSEGGGRPQHF	TGTGCCAGCAGCGAAGGGGGTGGGCGGCCCCAGCATTTT
TRBJ1-1	14	TRBV7-9	NA	NA	CASSLTSLNTEAFF	TGTGCCAGCAGCCTAACAAGCCTGAACACTGAAGCTTTCTTT
TRBJ1-5	15	TRBV2	TRBD1	NA	CASSADRGGGQPQHF	TGTGCCAGCAGCGCCGACAGGGGAGGTGGTCAGCCCCAGCATTTT
TRBJ1-2	16	TRBV18	NA	NA	CASSPTGVAAGSGYTF	TGTGCCAGCTCACCCACCGGGGTAGCGGCGGGTAGTGGCTACACCTTC
TRBJ2-2	16	TRBV9	TRBD2	few	CASSGTSGENTGELFF	TGTGCCAGCAGCGGGACTAGCGGGGAGAACACCGGGGAGCTGTTTTTT
TRBJ1-5	18	TRBV18	TRBD1	NA	CASSPPGQGVLSNQPQHF	TGTGCCAGCTCACCACCGGGACAGGGGGTTCTAAGCAATCAGCCCCAGCATTTT
TRBJ2-3	12	TRBV5-1	TRBD2	NA	CASGGPTDTQYF	TGCGCGAGCGGGGGGCCCACAGATACGCAGTATTTT
TRBJ1-2	14	TRBV19	NA	NA	CASSNAGDSIRYTF	TGTGCCAGTAGTAATGCGGGGGACTCTATACGCTACACCTTC
TRBJ2-1	15	TRBV9	TRBD2	few	CASSVDSGSYNEQFF	TGTGCCAGCAGCGTAGATAGCGGGAGCTACAATGAGCAGTTCTTC
TRBJ1-3	18	TRBV5-1	NA	NA	CASSLDGYKGRPGNTIYF	TGCGCCAGCAGCTTGGATGGGTATAAGGGTAGGCCTGGAAACACCATATATTTT
TRBJ2-1	14	TRBV7-2	TRBD2	NA	CASSLTAGGQEQFF	TGTGCCAGCAGCTTAACAGCGGGGGGGCAGGAGCAGTTCTTC
TRBJ2-1	14	TRBV5-1	TRBD1	NA	CASSRDRPYNEQFF	TGCGCCAGCAGTCGGGACAGGCCTTACAATGAGCAGTTCTTC
TRBJ2-3	14	TRBV7-2	NA	NA	CASSFEGGINTQYF	TGTGCCAGCAGCTTTGAGGGGGGTATAAATACGCAGTATTTT
TRBJ2-3	16	TRBV4-2	TRBD2	NA	CASSQDKLWGTREQYF	TGTGCCAGCAGCCAAGATAAACTTTGGGGGACTAGGGAGCAGTATTTT
TRBJ1-1	11	TRBV5-1	NA	NA	CASSSDSEAFF	TGCGCCAGCAGCTCGGACTCTGAAGCTTTCTTT
TRBJ2-3	12	TRBV29-1	NA	NA	CSVQSGADTQYF	TGCAGCGTCCAGAGCGGCGCAGATACGCAGTATTTT
TRBJ2-1	14	TRBV13	NA	few	CASSLVPGGNEQFF	TGTGCCAGCAGCTTAGTCCCAGGGGGGAATGAGCAGTTCTTC
TRBJ1-1	15	TRBV18	NA	few	CASSPTYGRGTEAFF	TGTGCCAGCTCACCAACTTACGGGAGAGGCACTGAAGCTTTCTTT
TRBJ2-2	14	TRBV30	TRBD2	few	CAHRGVLNTGELFF	TGTGCCCATCGGGGGGTCCTGAACACCGGGGAGCTGTTTTTT